Given below is one T cell receptor beta chain in context. The target of this receptor is not known. Per-base quality was not reported, and no clone a single base away is much larger than it. Libraries were prepared through the immunoSEQ multiplex PCR assay. In the paper's pipeline: A statistical classification framework was built to diagnose cytomegalovirus status from the catalog of TCR beta chain sequences. Sourced from immuneACCESS, this table was stored by TCRdb with only in-frame sequences that have V and J called. A share of the clones is absent; for the studies checked, an unresolved V gene accounts for under half, and the remainder has no known explanation. V, J and clone size reflect that table, while D and trimming were determined from the DNA. The sample table records about 140,000 clones; approximately 94% of these occur just once. About 1.7% of the sample lies in the top ten. This specimen belongs to a study of cytomegalovirus exposure and HLA in healthy donors (dated by TCRdb to 2017 to 2019). With regard to the full study: A later analysis indicated that the 120 or so validation repertoires were generated on the platform also employed for the 670 or so repertoires of the first cohort. The study aimed to test whether cataloging public T cell receptors could reveal signatures of past pathogen exposure. In addition to the first cohort of roughly 700 subjects, a separate validation cohort of 130 or so different subjects was used. High-throughput TCR immunosequencing, statistical association of individual TCRs with disease status, and machine learning were combined to predict cytomegalovirus infection status.

What the study reported, not specific to this receptor: The classifier was reported to diagnose cytomegalovirus status with high specificity and sensitivity in both the original and validation cohorts. The study listed 150 to 200 TCR beta chains as associated with cytomegalovirus. A few of the identified cytomegalovirus-associated TCR beta chains were confirmed in vitro to be specific for cytomegalovirus antigens. In a later analysis, TCRs clustered in the first cohort were found to also tend to co-occur in the 130 or so validation repertoires, with 94% of cluster scores above 0. Most TCR sequences were seen in very few donors, while some public TCRs were found in many individuals. A later analysis lacked HLA typing for the validation cohort, so it scored co-occurrence in that cohort across all 120 or so repertoires. The authors suggested that the approach could potentially be extended to other disease states and immunological phenotypes.

Separate from the roughly 660-subject first cohort, the validation cohort of about 130 subjects was the group to which the donors belonged. The source of this sequence is a man younger than 35 in good health and CMV-seropositive. The material sequenced was PBMCs.

The CDR3 protein sequence reads: CASSSGQRINTGELFF. DNA sequence: TGTGCCAGCAGCTCGGGACAGAGAATAAACACCGGGGAGCTGTTTTTT. The chain employs TRBV5-8 and TRBJ2-2; 7 central bases correspond to TRBD1. Clipping removes 3 bases from V and 2 bases from J, with 7 as the unmatched junction base count. The germline V gene sets CDR1 to SGHTS and CDR2 to YDEGEE. From cysteine to phenylalanine, the CDR3 is 16 amino acids long. Only the CDR3 region is kept as DNA, spanning 48 bases read in frame from base 1.